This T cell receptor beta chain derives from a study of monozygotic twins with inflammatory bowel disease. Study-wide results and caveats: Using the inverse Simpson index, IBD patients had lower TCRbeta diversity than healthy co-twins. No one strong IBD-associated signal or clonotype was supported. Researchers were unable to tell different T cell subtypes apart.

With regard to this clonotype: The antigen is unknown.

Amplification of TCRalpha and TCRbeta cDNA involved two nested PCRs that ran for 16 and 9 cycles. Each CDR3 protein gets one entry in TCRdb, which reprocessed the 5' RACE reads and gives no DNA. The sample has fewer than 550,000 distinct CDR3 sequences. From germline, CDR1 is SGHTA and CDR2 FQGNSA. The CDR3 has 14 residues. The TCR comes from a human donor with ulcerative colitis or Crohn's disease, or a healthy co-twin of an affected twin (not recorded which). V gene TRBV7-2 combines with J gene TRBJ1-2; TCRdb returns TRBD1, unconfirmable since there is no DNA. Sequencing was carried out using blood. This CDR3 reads CASSLDRSAGGYTF.